Each of the 26 T cell receptor delta chains below was sequenced from the same sample in a study of gamma-delta chains in newborns, infants, children. TCRdb re-processed the reads using CATT. The table shows approximately 8,000 delta-chain clones, with around 1.6% occurring only once. The source material was blood. The receptor source for this set is a child who was a newborn, infant or young child, either healthy, febrile or measles-vaccinated (not recorded which).

This clone was detected only a few times. The junction departs from the called germline gene at one end, perhaps through a read error. The rearrangement links TRDV1 to TRDJ1; unclear D gene. This CDR3 spans 17 amino acids. Per germline, CDR1 TSWWSYY and CDR2 QGS. CDR3 amino acids: CALGAIPHDRDTDKPIF. CDR3 DNA sequence: TGTGCTCTTGGAGCCATTCCCCACGACCGGGACACCGATAAACCCATCTTT.

There are a few counts of this clone. A read error may explain this, as a much larger clone is one base away. Distinct nucleotide sequences in the sample also encode this CDR3. V is TRDV1 and J is TRDJ1, with D perhaps matching TRDD3 (5 bases). CDR1 TSWWSYY and CDR2 QGS come from the germline V gene. The CDR3 extends over 21 amino acids. The CDR3 coding sequence is TGTGCTCTCGGGGAACGAGGGATTTTCCCCCCACGTCGTCCGTACACCGATAAACTCATCTTT. Its protein product is CALGERGIFPPRRPYTDKLIF.

As for this clone: TCRdb pairs this DNA with a much larger clone's protein that differs at residue 10, likely a read error; the protein shown was translated from the DNA. The chain uses TRDV2 and TRDJ1; 10 bases match TRDD3. CDR3 length: 18 residues. Per the germline V gene, CDR1 is GEAIGNYY and CDR2 is EKD. The ends lost 3 bases at V and 2 bases at J; junction bases unmatched: 14. The DNA for the CDR3 is TGTGCCTGTGACTGCTCGTACTGGGGGATGAGTGGGACCGATAAACTCATCTTT. It is translated as CACDCSYWGMSGTDKLIF.

The sample holds a few counts of this clone. A junction boundary mismatches the germline segment, possibly from a read error. The same CDR3 arises from other DNA sequences in this sample as well. The rearrangement uses TRDV3 and TRDJ1; TRDD2 is a possible D gene (6 bases). Germline CDR1 TVYSNPD, CDR2 GDNSRS (reference sequence). This CDR3 has 20 residues. The CDR3 sequence is CAFRPRLLLPGLVGSDKLIF. CDR3 nucleotide sequence: TGCGCCTTTAGACCCCGCCTCCTACTCCCGGGGCTGGTCGGGTCCGATAAACTCATCTTT.

This clone was found a few times. The protein listed by TCRdb differs at residue 12 from the translated DNA, so the DNA translation is shown. The chain is built from TRDV1 and TRDJ1; 13 bases are a match to TRDD3. The V segment lost 0 bases and the J segment 10 bases; nucleotides outside the gene matches: 5. The CDR3 contains 15 residues. Per the germline V gene, CDR1 is TSWWSYY and CDR2 is QGS. DNA of the CDR3: TGTGCTCTTGGGGAACTGCACTGGGGGATACGCGGACTCATCTTT. This translates into CALGELHWGIRGLIF.

This clone was detected a few times. A read error is possible here, since a much larger clone lies one base away. The V gene is TRDV2, the J gene TRDJ3, with 8 bases lining up with TRDD3. The CDR3 length is 19 residues. The germline V gene has CDR1 GEAIGNYY and CDR2 EKD. Losses at the gene ends were 0 bases for V and 0 bases for J; bases not matched to a gene: 6. The CDR3 nucleotides read TGTGCCTGTGACACCGTACTGGGGGGGGGCTCCTGGGACACCCGACAGATGTTTTTC. Its protein is CACDTVLGGGSWDTRQMFF.

As concerns this clone: A much larger clone sits a single nucleotide away, making a read error possible. The rearrangement joins TRDV1 to TRDJ1, with 10 bases aligning to TRDD3. The J gene comes from matching the DNA to germline here; TCRdb lacks it. Germline V gene sequence: CDR1 TSWWSYY, CDR2 QGS. This CDR3 region has 25 residues. J gave up 2 bases and V 6 bases, and 36 bases lay outside the gene matches. CDR3 nucleotide sequence: TGTGCTCTTGGCCCGAGGGGTACGGGGCTTCCTCTCAGTCACAACTGGGGGATCCCAACCGATAAACTCATCTTT. Translation: CALGPRGTGLPLSHNWGIPTDKLIF.

Details on this clone: It may be a read error: a sequence one base away is much more abundant. The chain combines TRDV2 with TRDJ1, with TRDD3 matching over 8 bases. CDR1 is GEAIGNYY, CDR2 EKD, per germline. The CDR3 is 22 residues long. In DNA form, the CDR3 reads TGTGCCTGTGACACCGTAAAAATCTATCACCGCGGTGGGGGATTTCTGGCCGATAGACTCATCTTT. Translated, it gives CACDTVKIYHRGGGFLADRLIF.

This clone is medium-sized in the sample. This specimen includes other DNA sequences encoding the same CDR3. The V and J genes are TRDV1 and TRDJ1; 7 bases match TRDD3. Unmatched junction bases numbered 26, after V lost 4 bases and J lost 3 bases. From germline, CDR1 is TSWWSYY and CDR2 QGS. The CDR3 consists of 21 residues. The DNA of the CDR3 is TGTGCTCTTGGGGGGCCTACGAGGATACAACTGGGGATCCAGCGTCCCGATAAACTCATCTTT. The encoded protein is CALGGPTRIQLGIQRPDKLIF.

The table lists this clone with a few counts. The chain couples TRDV1 to TRDJ1; D gene unclear. The CDR3 length is 21 residues. The germline V gene has CDR1 TSWWSYY and CDR2 QGS. Trimming stripped 1 base from V and 1 base from J, with 28 bases between. Here the CDR3 DNA reads TGTGCTCTTGGGGAACCCCCCGGGACCGAGGACTTTAATGGTGTCACCGATAAACTCATCTTT. Residues: CALGEPPGTEDFNGVTDKLIF.

Comments on this clone: One base away lies a much larger clone, so this may be a sequencing read error. Other DNA sequences in this sample translate to the same CDR3. The rearrangement uses TRDV1 and TRDJ1; 8 bases map to TRDD3. V dropped 1 base and J dropped 0; count of bases not matched to a gene: 16. The CDR3 totals 20 residues. Germline loops: CDR1 TSWWSYY, CDR2 QGS. The DNA of the CDR3 is TGTGCTCTTGGGGAACGTCGCCAAGGCTGGGGGACGCCTTACACCGATAAACTCATCTTT. Translated: CALGERRQGWGTPYTDKLIF.

By frequency in the sample, this clone is medium-sized. The chain joins TRDV2 to TRDJ3; D may be TRDD3 (6 bases). This CDR3 is 18 amino acids long. Germline V gene data show CDR1 as GEAIGNYY and CDR2 as EKD. Trimming removed 1 base at V and 1 base at J, with 13 bases between. The CDR3 is CACDTAGIGSWDTRQMFF. CDR3 in DNA: TGTGCCTGTGACACTGCCGGGATAGGGTCCTGGGACACCCGACAGATGTTTTTC.

This clone has just a few counts. The genes are TRDV1 and TRDJ1; TRDD3 matches at 8 bases. CDR3 size: 16 residues. CDR1 is TSWWSYY and CDR2 is QGS in the germline V gene. The CDR3 region is CALEATYWGHTDKLIF. The CDR3 coding sequence is TGTGCCCTGGAGGCAACGTACTGGGGGCACACCGATAAACTCATCTTT.

This clone was seen a few times. TCRdb pairs this DNA with a much larger clone's protein that differs at residue 5, likely a read error; the protein shown was translated from the DNA. The chain is built from TRDV1 and TRDJ1; D call uncertain. V lost 4 bases, J lost 4 bases, and 25 bases lay in between. CDR3 length: 18 residues. The germline V gene encodes CDR1 TSWWSYY and CDR2 QGS. CDR3 region: CALGGPRNCPYFVDKLIF. CDR3 bases: TGTGCTCTTGGGGGACCAAGGAACTGCCCTTACTTCGTCGATAAACTCATCTTT.

By its share, this clone is medium-sized. The chain recombines TRDV1 with TRDJ1; no definite D call. The CDR3 is 15 amino acids. V was clipped by 1 base and J by 4 bases, with 13 bases between them. Looked up from germline, CDR1 is TSWWSYY and CDR2 is QGS. The CDR3 reads CALGEPPPVIDKLIF. For the CDR3, the DNA is TGTGCTCTTGGGGAACCCCCGCCTGTCATCGATAAACTCATCTTT.

Of note for this clone: The TCRdb protein, from a much larger clone, departs from this DNA's translation at residue 16, likely by read error; the protein shown derives from the DNA. The chain is built from TRDV2 and TRDJ3; 7 positions agree with TRDD3. There are 19 residues in the CDR3. Germline values: CDR1 GEAIGNYY, CDR2 EKD. CDR3 sequence: CACDHTGWGSSWDTRLMFF. CDR3 DNA: TGTGCCTGTGACCACACGGGATGGGGGAGCTCCTGGGACACCCGACTGATGTTTTTC.

This clone turned up a few times. Sequence at one end of the junction differs from germline and may be a read error. Within the sample, other DNA sequences also encode this same CDR3. The J gene is TRDJ1, the V gene TRDV1, with a weak D call TRDD3 (6 bases). The CDR3 has 18 amino acids. Germline V gene lookup returns CDR1 TSWWSYY and CDR2 QGS. The CDR3 DNA sequence: TGTGCTCTTGGGGATCCTTTAGTCGGACTGGGACACACCGATAAACTCATCTTC. Its translation is CALGDPLVGLGHTDKLIF.

Comments on this clone: A read error likely explains why the TCRdb protein, taken from a much larger clone, differs from this DNA's translation at residue 10; the protein shown is translated from the DNA. J is TRDJ3 and V is TRDV2; 11 nucleotides line up with TRDD3. The CDR3 covers 17 residues. Losses at the gene ends were 0 bases for V and 5 bases for J; bases not matched to a gene: 2. Germline lookup yields CDR1 GEAIGNYY and CDR2 EKD. CDR3 bases: TGTGCCTGTGACACCCTGGGGGATACCGGGGACACCCGACAGATGTTTTTC. Protein: CACDTLGDTGDTRQMFF.

This clone is labeled medium-sized. At the DNA level, this CDR3 is encoded by other sequences in the same sample as well. This rearrangement joins TRDV1 to TRDJ2; 8 bases fit TRDD3. Germline CDR1 TSWWSYY, CDR2 QGS. The CDR3 covers 19 residues. The junction had 15 bases not matched to a gene; V was cut back by 1 base and J by 5 bases. The CDR3 sequence is CALGEQGFPLGGCTAQLFF. The CDR3 bases are TGTGCTCTTGGGGAACAGGGCTTCCCACTGGGGGGTTGCACAGCACAACTCTTCTTT.

Concerning this clone: TCRdb's entry gives the protein of a much larger clone, which mismatches this DNA's translation at residue 17, likely from a read error; the protein reported here is translated from the DNA. V usage is TRDV2 and J usage is TRDJ3, with 8 bases identical to TRDD3. CDR1 and CDR2 (germline): GEAIGNYY, EKD. The CDR3 covers 19 residues. The CDR3 is CACDRVLGVSSWDTRQVFF. In nucleotides, the CDR3 is TGTGCCTGTGACAGAGTACTGGGGGTCAGCTCCTGGGACACCCGACAGGTGTTTTTC.

This clone rates as medium-sized. The J gene is TRDJ1, the V gene TRDV3; the match to TRDD2 covers 7 bases. Germline CDR1 and CDR2: TVYSNPD and GDNSRS (reference sequence). The CDR3 totals 16 residues. V lost 4 bases to trimming and J lost 5 bases; unmatched junction nucleotides: 19. The CDR3 is CASRYGLPDDGDKLIF. In DNA form, the CDR3 reads TGTGCCTCTCGCTACGGCCTTCCTGATGACGGAGATAAACTCATCTTT.

This clone was picked up a small number of times. The protein given by TCRdb reflects a much larger clone and differs at residue 4 from this DNA's translation, likely from a read error; the protein shown is the DNA's translation. The gene calls are TRAV29/DV5 and TRDJ1, with 12 bases aligning to TRDD3. The CDR3 runs to 17 residues. The germline V gene has CDR1 NSMFDY and CDR2 ISSIKDK. J lost 1 base, V lost 4 bases, and 11 bases had no gene match. The CDR3 sequence: CAAGADWGILPTDKLIF. The CDR3 region has the DNA TGTGCAGCAGGCGCGGACTGGGGGATACTCCCCACCGATAAACTCATCTTT.

This clone was found a few times. Since a much larger clone is just one base distant, this may be a read error. The sample has other DNA sequences that encode this CDR3 too. The gene calls are TRAV29/DV5 and TRDJ1; perhaps TRDD3 as D (5 bases). V was clipped by 0 bases and J by 0 bases, with 21 bases between them. CDR3 length: 18 amino acids. Germline-derived CDR1 and CDR2 are NSMFDY and ISSIKDK. CDR3 protein: CAASAPRPGGLYTDKLIF. The DNA of the CDR3 is TGTGCAGCAAGCGCGCCCCGCCCCGGGGGTCTGTACACCGATAAACTCATCTTT.

In this sample, this clone turned up a few times. CDR3 loop: CALGGLRNGDTKLIF. DNA of the CDR3: TGTGCTCTTGGGGGCCTTCGAAACGGGGATACCAAACTCATCTTT. This rearrangement joins TRDV1 to TRDJ1; 8 bases line up with TRDD3. Losses at the gene ends were 4 bases for V and 8 bases for J; bases not matched to a gene: 12. The germline V gene encodes CDR1 TSWWSYY and CDR2 QGS. This CDR3 spans 15 amino acids.

As for this clone: A much larger clone lies a single base off, so this may be a read error. Other DNA sequences in this specimen translate into the identical CDR3. This chain joins TRDV2 and TRDJ3, with D tentatively TRDD3 (5 bases). CDR1 and CDR2 from the germline V gene are GEAIGNYY and EKD. The CDR3 is made up of 19 amino acids. This chain's CDR3 is CACDTTVLISSWDTRQMFF. The CDR3, as DNA: TGTGCCTGTGACACCACCGTTCTTATCAGCTCCTGGGACACCCGGCAGATGTTTTTC.

For this clone: A much larger clone lies a single base off, so this may be a read error. Other DNA sequences within the sample encode an identical CDR3. The gene calls are TRDV2 and TRDJ3; 9 positions match TRDD3. CDR1 is GEAIGNYY, CDR2 EKD, per germline. The CDR3 spans 21 residues. The DNA for the CDR3 is TGTGCATGTGACACTATGCTGGGGGATGCCGGGAGCTCCTGGGACACCCGACAGATGTTTTTC. Amino acids: CACDTMLGDAGSSWDTRQMFF.